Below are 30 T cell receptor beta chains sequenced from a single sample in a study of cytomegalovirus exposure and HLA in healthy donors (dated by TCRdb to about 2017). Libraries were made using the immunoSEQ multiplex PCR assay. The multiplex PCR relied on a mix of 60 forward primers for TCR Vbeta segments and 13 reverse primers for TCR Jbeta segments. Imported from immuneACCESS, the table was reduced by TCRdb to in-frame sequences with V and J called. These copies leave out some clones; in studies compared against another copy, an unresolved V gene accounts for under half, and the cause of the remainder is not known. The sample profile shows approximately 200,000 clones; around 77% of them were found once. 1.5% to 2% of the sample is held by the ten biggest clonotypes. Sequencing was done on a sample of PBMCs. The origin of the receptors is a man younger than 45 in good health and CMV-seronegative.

This CDR3 is CASSGDRILYGYTF. The CDR3 DNA is TGTGCCAGCAGCGGAGACAGGATCCTCTATGGCTACACCTTC. The genes are TRBV11-2 and TRBJ1-2; a possible D gene is TRBD1 (6 bases). CDR3 length: 14 amino acids. CDR1 is SGHAT and CDR2 is FQNNGV in the germline V gene. The ends were cut back, 5 bases at V and 4 bases at J, with 14 bases in the middle.

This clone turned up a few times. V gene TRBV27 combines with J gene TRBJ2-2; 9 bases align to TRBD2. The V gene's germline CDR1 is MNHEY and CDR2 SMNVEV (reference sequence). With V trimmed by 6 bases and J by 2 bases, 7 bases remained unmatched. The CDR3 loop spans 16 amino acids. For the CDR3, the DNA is TGTGCCAGCAGGCCGGGCGGGAGGGTTAACACCGGGGAGCTGTTTTTT. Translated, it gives CASRPGGRVNTGELFF.

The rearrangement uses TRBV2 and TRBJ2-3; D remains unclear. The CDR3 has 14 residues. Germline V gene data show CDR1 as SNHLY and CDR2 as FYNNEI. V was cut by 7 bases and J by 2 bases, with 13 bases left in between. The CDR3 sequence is CASILRHNTDTQYF. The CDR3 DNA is TGTGCCAGCATCTTGAGACACAACACAGATACGCAGTATTTT.

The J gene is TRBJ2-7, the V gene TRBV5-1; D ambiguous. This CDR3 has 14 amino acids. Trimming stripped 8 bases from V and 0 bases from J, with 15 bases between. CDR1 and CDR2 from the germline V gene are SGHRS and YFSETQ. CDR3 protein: CARLLRSLSYEQYF. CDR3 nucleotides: TGCGCCAGACTCCTTAGGAGCCTCTCCTACGAGCAGTACTTC.

The CDR3 coding sequence is TGTGCCAGCAGACGACCGGGGGATGGTGAGACCCAGTACTTC. This sequence encodes CASRRPGDGETQYF. The chain recombines TRBV6-5 with TRBJ2-5, with D tentatively TRBD2 (6 bases). The CDR3 is 14 amino acids. Trimming cost V 6 bases and J 5 bases, with 16 bases left between them. Germline V lookup: CDR1 MNHEY, CDR2 SVGAGI.

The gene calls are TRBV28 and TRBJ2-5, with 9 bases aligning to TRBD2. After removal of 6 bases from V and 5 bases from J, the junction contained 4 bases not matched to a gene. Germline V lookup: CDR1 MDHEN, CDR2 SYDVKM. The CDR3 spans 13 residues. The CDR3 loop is CASSGLARETQYF. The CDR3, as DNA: TGTGCCAGCAGCGGACTAGCGCGCGAGACCCAGTACTTC.

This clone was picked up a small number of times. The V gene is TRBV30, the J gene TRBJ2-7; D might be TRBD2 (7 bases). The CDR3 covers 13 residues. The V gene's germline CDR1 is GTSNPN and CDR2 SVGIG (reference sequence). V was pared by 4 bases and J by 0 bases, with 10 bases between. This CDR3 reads CAWKRGGSYEQYF. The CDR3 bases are TGTGCCTGGAAGAGGGGGGGCTCCTACGAGCAGTACTTC. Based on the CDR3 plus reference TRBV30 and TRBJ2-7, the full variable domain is SQTIHQWPATLVQPVGSPLSLECTVEGTSNPNLYWYRQAAGRGLQLLFYSVGIGQISSEVPQNLSASRPQDRQFILSSKKLLLSDSGFYLCAWKRGGSYEQYFGPGTRLTVT.

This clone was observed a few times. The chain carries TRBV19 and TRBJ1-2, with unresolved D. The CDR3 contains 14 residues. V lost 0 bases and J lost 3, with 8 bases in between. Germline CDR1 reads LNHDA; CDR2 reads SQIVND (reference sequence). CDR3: CASSIDRGDYGYTF. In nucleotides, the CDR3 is TGTGCCAGTAGTATAGATCGCGGGGACTATGGCTACACCTTC.

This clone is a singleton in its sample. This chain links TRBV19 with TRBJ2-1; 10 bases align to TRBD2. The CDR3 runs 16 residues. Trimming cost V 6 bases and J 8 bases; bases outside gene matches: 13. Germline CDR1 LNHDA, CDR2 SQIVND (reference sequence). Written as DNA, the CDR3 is TGTGCCAGTAGCCCCGGGAGCGGGAGGGTTACTGATGAGCAGTTCTTC. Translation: CASSPGSGRVTDEQFF.

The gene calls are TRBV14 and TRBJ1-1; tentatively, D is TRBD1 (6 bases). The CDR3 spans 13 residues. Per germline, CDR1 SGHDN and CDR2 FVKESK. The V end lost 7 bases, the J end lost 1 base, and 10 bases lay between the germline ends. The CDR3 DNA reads TGTGCCAGCACCCTAGGGGGGAACACTGAAGCTTTCTTT. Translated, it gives CASTLGGNTEAFF.

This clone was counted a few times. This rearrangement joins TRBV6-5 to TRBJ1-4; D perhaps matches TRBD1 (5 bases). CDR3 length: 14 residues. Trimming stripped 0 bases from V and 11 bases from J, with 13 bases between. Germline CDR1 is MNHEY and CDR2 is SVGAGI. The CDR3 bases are TGTGCCAGCAGTTACTCGGTCAGGGCTCCGAAACTGTTTTTT. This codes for CASSYSVRAPKLFF.

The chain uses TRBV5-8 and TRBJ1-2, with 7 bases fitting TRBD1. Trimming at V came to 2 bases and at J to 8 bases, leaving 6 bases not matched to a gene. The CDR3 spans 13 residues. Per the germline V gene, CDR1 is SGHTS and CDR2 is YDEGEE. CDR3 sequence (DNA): TGTGCCAGCAGCTTTATACAGGGGAAAGGCTACACCTTC. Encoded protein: CASSFIQGKGYTF.

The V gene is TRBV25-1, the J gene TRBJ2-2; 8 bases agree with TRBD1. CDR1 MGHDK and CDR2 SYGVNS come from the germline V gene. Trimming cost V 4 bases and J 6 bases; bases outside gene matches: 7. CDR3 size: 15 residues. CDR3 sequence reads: CASSGTGSVPGELFF. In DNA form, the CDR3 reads TGTGCCAGCAGTGGGACAGGGTCGGTCCCCGGGGAGCTGTTTTTT.

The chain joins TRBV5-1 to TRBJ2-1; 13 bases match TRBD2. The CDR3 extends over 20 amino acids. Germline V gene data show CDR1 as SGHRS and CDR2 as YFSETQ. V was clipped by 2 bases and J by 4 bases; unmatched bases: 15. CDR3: CASSFGARGTSGVGYNEQFF. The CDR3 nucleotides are TGCGCCAGCAGCTTTGGGGCCCGCGGGACTAGCGGGGTAGGGTACAATGAGCAGTTCTTC.

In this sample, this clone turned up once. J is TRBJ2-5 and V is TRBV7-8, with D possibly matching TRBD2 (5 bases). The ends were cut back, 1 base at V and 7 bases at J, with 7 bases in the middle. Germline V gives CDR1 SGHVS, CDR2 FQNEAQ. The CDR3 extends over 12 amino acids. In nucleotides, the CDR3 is TGTGCCAGCAGCTTAGAGGGAGCGACCCAGTACTTC. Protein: CASSLEGATQYF.

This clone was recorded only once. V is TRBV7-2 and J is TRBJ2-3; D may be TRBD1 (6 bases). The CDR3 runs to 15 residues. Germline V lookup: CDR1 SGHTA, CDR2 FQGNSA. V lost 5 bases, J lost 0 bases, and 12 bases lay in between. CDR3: CASSPVGASTDTQYF. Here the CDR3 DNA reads TGTGCCAGCAGCCCCGTGGGGGCCAGCACAGATACGCAGTATTTT.

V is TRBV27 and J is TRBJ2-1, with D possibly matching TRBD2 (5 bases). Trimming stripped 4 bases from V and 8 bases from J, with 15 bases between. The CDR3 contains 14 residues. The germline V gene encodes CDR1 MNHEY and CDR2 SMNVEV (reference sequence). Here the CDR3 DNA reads TGTGCCAGCAGTTACCTTTCGGAAGCGGATGAGCAGTTCTTC. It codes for CASSYLSEADEQFF.

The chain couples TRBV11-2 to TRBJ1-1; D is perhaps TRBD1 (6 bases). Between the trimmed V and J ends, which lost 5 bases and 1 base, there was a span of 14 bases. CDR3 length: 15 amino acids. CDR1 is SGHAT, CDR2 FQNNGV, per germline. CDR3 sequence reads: CASSTQGWGNTEAFF. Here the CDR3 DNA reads TGTGCCAGCAGCACCCAGGGGTGGGGGAACACTGAAGCTTTCTTT.

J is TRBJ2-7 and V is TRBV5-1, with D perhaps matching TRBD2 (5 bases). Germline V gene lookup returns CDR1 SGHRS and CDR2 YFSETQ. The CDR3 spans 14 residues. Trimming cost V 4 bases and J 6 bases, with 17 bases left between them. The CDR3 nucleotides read TGCGCCAGCAGCCCCCGGGTGGCGAGGGTCGAGCAGTACTTC. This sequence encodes CASSPRVARVEQYF.

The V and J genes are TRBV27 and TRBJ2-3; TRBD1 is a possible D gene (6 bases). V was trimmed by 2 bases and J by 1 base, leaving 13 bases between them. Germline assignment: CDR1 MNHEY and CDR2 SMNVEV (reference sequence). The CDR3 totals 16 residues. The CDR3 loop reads CASSLEAYRGTDTQYF. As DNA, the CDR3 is TGTGCCAGCAGTTTAGAAGCCTACAGGGGCACAGATACGCAGTATTTT.

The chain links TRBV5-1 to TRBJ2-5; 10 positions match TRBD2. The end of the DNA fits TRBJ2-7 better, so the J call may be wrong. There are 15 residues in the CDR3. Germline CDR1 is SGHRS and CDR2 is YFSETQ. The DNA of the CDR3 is TGCGCCAGCAGCTTGTCACTAGCGGGACCCTACGAGCAGTACTTC. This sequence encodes CASSLSLAGPYEQYF.

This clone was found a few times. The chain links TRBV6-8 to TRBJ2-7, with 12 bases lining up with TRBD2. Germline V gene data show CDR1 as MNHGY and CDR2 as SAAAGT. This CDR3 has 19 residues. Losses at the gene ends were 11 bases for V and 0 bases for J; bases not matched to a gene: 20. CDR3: CAPRRRGHQLAGGSYEQYF. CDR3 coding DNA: TGTGCCCCGAGAAGACGGGGACACCAACTAGCGGGAGGCTCCTACGAGCAGTACTTC.

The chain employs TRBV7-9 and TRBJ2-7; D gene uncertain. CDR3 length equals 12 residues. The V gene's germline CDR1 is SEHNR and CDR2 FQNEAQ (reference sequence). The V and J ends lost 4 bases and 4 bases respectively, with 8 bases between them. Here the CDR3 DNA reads TGTGCCAGCAGCTCCAACACGTACGAGCAGTACTTC. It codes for CASSSNTYEQYF.

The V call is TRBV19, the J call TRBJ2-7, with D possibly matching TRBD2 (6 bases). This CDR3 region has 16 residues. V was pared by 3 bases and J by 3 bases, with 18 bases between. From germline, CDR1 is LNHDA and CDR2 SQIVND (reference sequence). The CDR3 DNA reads TGTGCCAGTAGTATGGATCCCGGACTAATCGGCTACGAGCAGTACTTC. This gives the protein CASSMDPGLIGYEQYF.

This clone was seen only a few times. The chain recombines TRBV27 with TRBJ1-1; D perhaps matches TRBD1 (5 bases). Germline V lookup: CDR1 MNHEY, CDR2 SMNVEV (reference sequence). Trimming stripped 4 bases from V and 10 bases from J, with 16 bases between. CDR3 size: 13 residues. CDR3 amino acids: CASSSGRETRAFF. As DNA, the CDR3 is TGTGCCAGCAGTTCAGGGCGGGAGACGAGAGCTTTCTTT.

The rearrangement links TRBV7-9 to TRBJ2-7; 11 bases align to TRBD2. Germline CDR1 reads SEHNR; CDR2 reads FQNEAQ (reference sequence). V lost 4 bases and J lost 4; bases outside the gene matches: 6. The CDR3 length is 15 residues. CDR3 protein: CASSSSGTSGYEQYF. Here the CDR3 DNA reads TGTGCCAGCAGCTCTAGCGGGACTAGCGGATACGAGCAGTACTTC.

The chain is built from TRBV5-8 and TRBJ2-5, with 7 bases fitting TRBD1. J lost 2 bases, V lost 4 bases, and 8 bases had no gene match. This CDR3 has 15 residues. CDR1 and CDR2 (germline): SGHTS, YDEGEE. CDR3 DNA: TGTGCCAGCAGCGCACCGGGACAGAAACAAGAGACCCAGTACTTC. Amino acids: CASSAPGQKQETQYF.

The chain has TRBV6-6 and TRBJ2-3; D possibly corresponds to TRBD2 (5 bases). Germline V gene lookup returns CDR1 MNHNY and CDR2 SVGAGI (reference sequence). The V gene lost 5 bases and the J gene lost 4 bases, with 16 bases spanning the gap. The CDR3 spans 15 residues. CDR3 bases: TGTGCCAGCAGTGCCACCCTAGCTAGTTCAGATACGCAGTATTTT. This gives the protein CASSATLASSDTQYF.

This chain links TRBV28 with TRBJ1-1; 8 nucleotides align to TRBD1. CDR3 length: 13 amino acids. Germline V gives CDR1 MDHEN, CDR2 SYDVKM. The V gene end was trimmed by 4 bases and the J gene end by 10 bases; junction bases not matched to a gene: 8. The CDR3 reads CASSYSDRVGAFF. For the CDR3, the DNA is TGTGCCAGCAGTTATTCGGACAGGGTGGGAGCTTTCTTT.

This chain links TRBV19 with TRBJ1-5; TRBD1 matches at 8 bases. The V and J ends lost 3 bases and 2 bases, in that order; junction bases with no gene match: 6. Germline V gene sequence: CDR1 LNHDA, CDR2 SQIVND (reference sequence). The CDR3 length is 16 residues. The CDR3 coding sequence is TGTGCCAGTAGTATCTCCCCGACAGGGGGCAATCAGCCCCAGCATTTT. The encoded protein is CASSISPTGGNQPQHF.